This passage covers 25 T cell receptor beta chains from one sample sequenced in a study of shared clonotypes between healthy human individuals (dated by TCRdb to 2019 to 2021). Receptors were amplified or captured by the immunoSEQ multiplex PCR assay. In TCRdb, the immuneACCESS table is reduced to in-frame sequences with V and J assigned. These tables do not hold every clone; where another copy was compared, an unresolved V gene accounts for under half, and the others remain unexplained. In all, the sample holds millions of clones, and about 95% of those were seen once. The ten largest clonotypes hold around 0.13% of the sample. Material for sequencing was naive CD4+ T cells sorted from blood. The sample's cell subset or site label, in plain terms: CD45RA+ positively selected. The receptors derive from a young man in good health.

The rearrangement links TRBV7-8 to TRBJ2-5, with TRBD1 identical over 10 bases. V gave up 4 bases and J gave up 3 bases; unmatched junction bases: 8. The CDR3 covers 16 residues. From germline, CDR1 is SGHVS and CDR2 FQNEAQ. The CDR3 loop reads CASSSWTGGREETQYF. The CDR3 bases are TGTGCCAGCAGCTCCTGGACAGGGGGAAGGGAAGAGACCCAGTACTTC.

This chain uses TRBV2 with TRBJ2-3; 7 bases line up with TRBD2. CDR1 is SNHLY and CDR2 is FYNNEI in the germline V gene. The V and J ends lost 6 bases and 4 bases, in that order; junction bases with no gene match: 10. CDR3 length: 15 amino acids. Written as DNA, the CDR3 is TGTGCCAGCAGAGCCGGGACTAATTCCCCAGATACGCAGTATTTT. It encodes CASRAGTNSPDTQYF.

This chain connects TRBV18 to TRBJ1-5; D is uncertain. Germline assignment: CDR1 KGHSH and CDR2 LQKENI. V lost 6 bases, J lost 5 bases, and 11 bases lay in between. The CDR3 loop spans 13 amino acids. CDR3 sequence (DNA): TGTGCCAGCTCCCTATCTGGGGATCAGCCCCAGCATTTT. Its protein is CASSLSGDQPQHF.

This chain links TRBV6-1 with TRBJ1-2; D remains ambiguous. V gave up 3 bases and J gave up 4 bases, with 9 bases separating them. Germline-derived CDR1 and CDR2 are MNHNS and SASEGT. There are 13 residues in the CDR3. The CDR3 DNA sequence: TGTGCCAGCAGTGATACGGCCGGCTATGGCTACACCTTC. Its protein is CASSDTAGYGYTF.

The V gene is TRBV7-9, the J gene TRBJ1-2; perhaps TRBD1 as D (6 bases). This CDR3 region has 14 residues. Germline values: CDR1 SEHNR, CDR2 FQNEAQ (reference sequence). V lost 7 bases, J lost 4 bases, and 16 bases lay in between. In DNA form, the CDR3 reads TGTGCCAGCACCACTAAGGGGACATCCTATGGCTACACCTTC. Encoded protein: CASTTKGTSYGYTF.

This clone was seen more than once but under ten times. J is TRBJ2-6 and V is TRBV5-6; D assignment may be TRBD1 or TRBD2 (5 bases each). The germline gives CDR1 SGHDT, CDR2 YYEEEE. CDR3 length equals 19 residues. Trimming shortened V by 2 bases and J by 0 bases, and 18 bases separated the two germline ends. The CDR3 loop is CASSLPPGTLSSGANVLTF. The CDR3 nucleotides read TGTGCCAGCAGCTTACCCCCCGGGACGCTTAGCTCTGGGGCCAACGTCCTGACTTTC.

As DNA, the CDR3 is TGTGCCAGCAGCTTAGCCGACAGTGACTTCTACAATGAGCAGTTCTTC. Translation gives CASSLADSDFYNEQFF. V usage is TRBV7-2 and J usage is TRBJ2-1; tentatively, D is TRBD1 (5 bases). Germline V gene data show CDR1 as SGHTA and CDR2 as FQGNSA. The CDR3 is 16 amino acids. V shed 0 bases and J shed 3 bases, with 12 bases lying between them.

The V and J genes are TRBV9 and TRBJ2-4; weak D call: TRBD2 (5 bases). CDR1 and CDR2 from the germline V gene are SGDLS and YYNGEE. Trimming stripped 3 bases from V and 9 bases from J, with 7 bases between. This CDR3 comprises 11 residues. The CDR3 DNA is TGTGCCAGCAGCGCCGGACTCATTCAGTACTTC. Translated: CASSAGLIQYF.

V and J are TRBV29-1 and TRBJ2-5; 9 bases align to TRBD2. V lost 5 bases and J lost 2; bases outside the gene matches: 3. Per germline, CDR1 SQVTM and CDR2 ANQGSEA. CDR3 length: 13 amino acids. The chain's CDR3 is CSVTAGGQETQYF. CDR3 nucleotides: TGCAGCGTTACTGCGGGAGGGCAAGAGACCCAGTACTTC.

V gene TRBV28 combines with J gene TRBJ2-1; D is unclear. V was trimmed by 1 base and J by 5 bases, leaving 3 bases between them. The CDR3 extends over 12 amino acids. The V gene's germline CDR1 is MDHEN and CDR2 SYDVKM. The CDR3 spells CASSLSNNEQFF. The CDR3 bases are TGTGCCAGCAGTTTATCCAACAATGAGCAGTTCTTC. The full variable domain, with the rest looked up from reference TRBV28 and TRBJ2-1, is DVKVTQSSRYLVKRTGEKVFLECVQDMDHENMFWYRQDPGLGLRLIYFSYDVKMKEKGDIPEGYSVSREKKERFSLILESASTNQTSMYLCASSLSNNEQFFGPGTRLTVL.

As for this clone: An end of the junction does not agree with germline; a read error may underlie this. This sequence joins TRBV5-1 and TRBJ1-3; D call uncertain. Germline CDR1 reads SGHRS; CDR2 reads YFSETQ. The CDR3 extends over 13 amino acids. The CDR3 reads CASSLTSGNTIYF. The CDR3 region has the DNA TGCGCCAGCAGCTTGACCTCTGGAAACACCATATACTTT.

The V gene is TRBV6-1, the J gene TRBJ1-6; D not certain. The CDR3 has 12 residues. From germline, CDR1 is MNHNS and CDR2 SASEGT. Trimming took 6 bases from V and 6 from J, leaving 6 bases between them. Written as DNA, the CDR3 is TGTGCCAGCAGGCCTCCTAATTCACCCCTCCACTTT. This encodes CASRPPNSPLHF.

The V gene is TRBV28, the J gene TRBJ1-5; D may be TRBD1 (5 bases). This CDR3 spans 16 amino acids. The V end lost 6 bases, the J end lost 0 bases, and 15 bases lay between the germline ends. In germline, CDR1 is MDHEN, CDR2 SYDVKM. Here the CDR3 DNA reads TGTGCCAGCAGATACGTGGGGGGAATTAGCAATCAGCCCCAGCATTTT. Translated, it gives CASRYVGGISNQPQHF.

The CDR3 spells CATSRAGAANQPQHF. In DNA form, the CDR3 reads TGTGCCACCAGCAGAGCTGGAGCGGCGAATCAGCCCCAGCATTTT. J is TRBJ1-5 and V is TRBV15; no firm D call. Trimming cost V 1 base and J 4 bases, with 11 bases left between them. Germline V gene lookup returns CDR1 LNHNV and CDR2 YYDKDF (reference sequence). The CDR3 loop spans 15 amino acids.

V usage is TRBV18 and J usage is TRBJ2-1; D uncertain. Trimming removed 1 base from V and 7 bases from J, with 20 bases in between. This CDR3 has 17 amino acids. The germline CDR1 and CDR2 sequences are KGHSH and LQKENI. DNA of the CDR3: TGTGCCAGCTCACCACAAAATTTAAGGCTCGCTGTGAATGAGCAGTTCTTC. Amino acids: CASSPQNLRLAVNEQFF.

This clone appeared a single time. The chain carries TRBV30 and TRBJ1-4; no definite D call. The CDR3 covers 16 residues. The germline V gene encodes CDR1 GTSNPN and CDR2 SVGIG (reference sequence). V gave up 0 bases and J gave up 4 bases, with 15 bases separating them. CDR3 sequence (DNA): TGTGCCTGGAGTGTAGGAATGGTCTCGGATAATGAAAAACTGTTTTTT. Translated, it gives CAWSVGMVSDNEKLFF.

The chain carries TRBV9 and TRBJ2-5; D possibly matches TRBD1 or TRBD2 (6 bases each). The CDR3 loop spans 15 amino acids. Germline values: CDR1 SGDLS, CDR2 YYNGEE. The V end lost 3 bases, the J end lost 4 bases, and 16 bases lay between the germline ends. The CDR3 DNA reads TGTGCCAGCAGCGCCGCTGCGGGACACATAGAGACCCAGTACTTC. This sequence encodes CASSAAAGHIETQYF.

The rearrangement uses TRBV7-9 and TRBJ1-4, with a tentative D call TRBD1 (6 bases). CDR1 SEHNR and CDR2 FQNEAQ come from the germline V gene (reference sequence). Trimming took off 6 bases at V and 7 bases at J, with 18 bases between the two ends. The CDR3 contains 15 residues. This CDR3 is CASSSTTFRGEKLFF. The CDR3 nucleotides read TGTGCCAGCAGTTCAACAACCTTCAGGGGTGAAAAACTGTTTTTT.

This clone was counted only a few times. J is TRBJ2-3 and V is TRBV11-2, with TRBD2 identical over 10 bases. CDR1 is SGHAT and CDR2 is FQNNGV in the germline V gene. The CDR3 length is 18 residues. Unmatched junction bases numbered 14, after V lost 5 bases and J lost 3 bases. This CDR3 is CASSLHERGGLGTDTQYF. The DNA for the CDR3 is TGTGCCAGCAGCCTCCATGAGCGGGGGGGCTTGGGTACAGATACGCAGTATTTT.

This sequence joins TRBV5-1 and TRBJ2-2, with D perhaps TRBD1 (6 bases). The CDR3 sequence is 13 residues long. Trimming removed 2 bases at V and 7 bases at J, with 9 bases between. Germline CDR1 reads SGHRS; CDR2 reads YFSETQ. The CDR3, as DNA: TGCGCCAGCAGCTTACAGGGTGGCGGGGAGCTGTTTTTT. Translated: CASSLQGGGELFF.

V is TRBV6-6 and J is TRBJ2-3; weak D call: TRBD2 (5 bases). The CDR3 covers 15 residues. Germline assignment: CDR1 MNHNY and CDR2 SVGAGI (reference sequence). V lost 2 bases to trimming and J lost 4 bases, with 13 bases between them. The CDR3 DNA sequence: TGTGCCAGCAGTTACGTGGCTAGCCGCCCAGATACGCAGTATTTT. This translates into CASSYVASRPDTQYF.

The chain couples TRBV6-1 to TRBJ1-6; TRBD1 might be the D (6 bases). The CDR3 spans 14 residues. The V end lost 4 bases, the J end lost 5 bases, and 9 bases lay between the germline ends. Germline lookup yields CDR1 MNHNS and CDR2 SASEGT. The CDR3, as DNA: TGTGCCAGCAGTGGGACAGACAATAATTCACCCCTCCACTTT. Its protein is CASSGTDNNSPLHF.

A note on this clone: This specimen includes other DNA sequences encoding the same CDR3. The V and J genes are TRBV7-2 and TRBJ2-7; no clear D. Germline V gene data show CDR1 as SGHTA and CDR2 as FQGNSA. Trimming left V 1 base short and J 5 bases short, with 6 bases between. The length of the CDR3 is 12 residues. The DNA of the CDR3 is TGTGCCAGCAGCTTAGGGTTAGACGAGCAGTACTTC. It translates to CASSLGLDEQYF.

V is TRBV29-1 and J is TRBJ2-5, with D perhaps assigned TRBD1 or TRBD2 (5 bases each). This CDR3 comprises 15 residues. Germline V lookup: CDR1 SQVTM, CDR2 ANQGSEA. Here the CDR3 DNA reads TGCTCCAAAGGGGATTATGCCCTTCGGGGAGAGACCCAGTACTTC. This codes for CSKGDYALRGETQYF.

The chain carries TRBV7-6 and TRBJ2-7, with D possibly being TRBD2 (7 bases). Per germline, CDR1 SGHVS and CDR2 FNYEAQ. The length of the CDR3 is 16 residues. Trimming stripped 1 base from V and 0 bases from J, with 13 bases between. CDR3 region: CASSLEGGASSYEQYF. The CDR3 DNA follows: TGTGCCAGCAGCTTAGAGGGGGGGGCGAGCTCCTACGAGCAGTACTTC.